A selection of T cell receptor beta chains follows, all from one sample in a study of CD8+CD57+ T cells in acquired aplastic anemia. TCRdb reanalysed the reads using MiXCR and keeps one entry per CDR3 protein. The data hold about 190,000 distinct CDR3 sequences, with around half observed a single time. Sequenced: sorted CD4+, CD8+, or CD8+CD57+ T cells (not recorded which) from PBMCs. These receptors all come from a human donor with aplastic anemia. CDR3s include the opening cysteine and the closing phenylalanine or tryptophan. D genes are given only for firm matches. Some rows mark clone size as missing; the rest say once, few, many or name a class of expanded clone.

v_call	clone_size	cdr3_length	j_call	d_call	cdr3_aa
TRBV7-8	few	13	TRBJ2-1	TRBD1	CASSSDRVNEQFF
TRBV7-3	-	16	TRBJ2-1	TRBD2	CASSVTGTSGYNEQFF
TRBV7-2	-	13	TRBJ2-7	-	CASSEVRSYEQYF
TRBV7-6	-	16	TRBJ2-1	-	CASSPVGVSSHNEQFF
TRBV7-6	many	15	TRBJ2-7	-	CASSLGSRTSYEQYF
TRBV4-3	-	15	TRBJ2-7	-	CASSQESQGPYEQYF
TRBV5-1	many	15	TRBJ2-1	TRBD2	CASSLEWPTSGEQFF
TRBV29-1	-	14	TRBJ2-1	TRBD1	CSVVGQAINNEQFF
TRBV7-9	-	14	TRBJ2-7	TRBD1	CASSLERTGREQYF
TRBV24-1	-	13	TRBJ1-1	-	CATRAGWNTEAFF
TRBV10-3	-	15	TRBJ2-2	TRBD1	CAIRTGAANTGELFF
TRBV7-3	many	15	TRBJ2-3	TRBD2	CASSFSGTSTDTQYF
TRBV24-1	many	13	TRBJ2-3	-	CATSDPPRSTQYF
TRBV25-1	-	18	TRBJ2-7	TRBD2	CASSEFPRWGGEIYEQYF
TRBV7-2	many	16	TRBJ2-1	TRBD2	CASTPGSGRSYNEQFF
TRBV20-1	-	17	TRBJ2-1	TRBD1	CSAHSGDSRPILNEQFF
TRBV9	once	17	TRBJ1-2	TRBD1	CASSAGPGQSSNYGYTF
TRBV3-1	many	15	TRBJ1-2	-	CASSQDRGEPYGYTF
TRBV20-1	-	14	TRBJ2-2	TRBD2	CSARASGGAGELFF
TRBV5-6	many	14	TRBJ2-7	TRBD1	CASSSYRGLWEQYF
TRBV20-1	-	15	TRBJ1-2	TRBD1	CSASRTGGWGYGYTF
TRBV29-1	-	13	TRBJ1-5	-	CSVVEQLSQPHHF
TRBV27	many	12	TRBJ2-1	-	CASIWGLGEQFF
TRBV25-1	-	14	TRBJ2-7	TRBD1	CASSLQGPTYEQYF
TRBV6-1	few	15	TRBJ1-5	-	CASTLGDFRNQPQHF
TRBV29-1	many	16	TRBJ2-1	-	CSVEPFTGRQFNEQFF
TRBV7-8	few	16	TRBJ2-1	-	CASSLGLGLGVNEQFF
TRBV20-1	many	16	TRBJ1-6	-	CSARTWGGSGNSPLHF
TRBV4-2	-	15	TRBJ1-4	TRBD1	CASSQVDRVGEKLFF
TRBV19	-	13	TRBJ2-2	TRBD1	CATDRGPTGELFF
TRBV20-1	many	15	TRBJ1-5	-	CSARDHGLSNQPQHF
TRBV5-1	many	15	TRBJ1-4	-	CASSLNGVTNEKLFF
TRBV7-2	many	16	TRBJ2-7	-	CASSLLSGSGNGEQYF
TRBV25-1	-	15	TRBJ1-3	TRBD1	CASSEPRTGGNTIYF
TRBV25-1	many	14	TRBJ2-2	-	CASSEVANTGELFF
TRBV29-1	-	11	TRBJ1-2	-	CSVGFGYGYTF
TRBV2	-	15	TRBJ2-3	TRBD2	CASSGLAGRTDTQYF
TRBV29-1	-	13	TRBJ2-7	TRBD1	CSGRDRGRYEQYF
TRBV7-9	many	14	TRBJ2-7	-	CASSPTGGRYEQYF
TRBV10-2	-	15	TRBJ2-3	TRBD1	CASSPPRQGPDTQYF
TRBV9	-	16	TRBJ2-1	-	CASSQNPEPGGNEQFF
TRBV4-1	many	16	TRBJ2-7	-	CASSQDGGLSHYEQYF
TRBV6-1	-	16	TRBJ2-5	TRBD2	CASRDLAGGLGKTQYF